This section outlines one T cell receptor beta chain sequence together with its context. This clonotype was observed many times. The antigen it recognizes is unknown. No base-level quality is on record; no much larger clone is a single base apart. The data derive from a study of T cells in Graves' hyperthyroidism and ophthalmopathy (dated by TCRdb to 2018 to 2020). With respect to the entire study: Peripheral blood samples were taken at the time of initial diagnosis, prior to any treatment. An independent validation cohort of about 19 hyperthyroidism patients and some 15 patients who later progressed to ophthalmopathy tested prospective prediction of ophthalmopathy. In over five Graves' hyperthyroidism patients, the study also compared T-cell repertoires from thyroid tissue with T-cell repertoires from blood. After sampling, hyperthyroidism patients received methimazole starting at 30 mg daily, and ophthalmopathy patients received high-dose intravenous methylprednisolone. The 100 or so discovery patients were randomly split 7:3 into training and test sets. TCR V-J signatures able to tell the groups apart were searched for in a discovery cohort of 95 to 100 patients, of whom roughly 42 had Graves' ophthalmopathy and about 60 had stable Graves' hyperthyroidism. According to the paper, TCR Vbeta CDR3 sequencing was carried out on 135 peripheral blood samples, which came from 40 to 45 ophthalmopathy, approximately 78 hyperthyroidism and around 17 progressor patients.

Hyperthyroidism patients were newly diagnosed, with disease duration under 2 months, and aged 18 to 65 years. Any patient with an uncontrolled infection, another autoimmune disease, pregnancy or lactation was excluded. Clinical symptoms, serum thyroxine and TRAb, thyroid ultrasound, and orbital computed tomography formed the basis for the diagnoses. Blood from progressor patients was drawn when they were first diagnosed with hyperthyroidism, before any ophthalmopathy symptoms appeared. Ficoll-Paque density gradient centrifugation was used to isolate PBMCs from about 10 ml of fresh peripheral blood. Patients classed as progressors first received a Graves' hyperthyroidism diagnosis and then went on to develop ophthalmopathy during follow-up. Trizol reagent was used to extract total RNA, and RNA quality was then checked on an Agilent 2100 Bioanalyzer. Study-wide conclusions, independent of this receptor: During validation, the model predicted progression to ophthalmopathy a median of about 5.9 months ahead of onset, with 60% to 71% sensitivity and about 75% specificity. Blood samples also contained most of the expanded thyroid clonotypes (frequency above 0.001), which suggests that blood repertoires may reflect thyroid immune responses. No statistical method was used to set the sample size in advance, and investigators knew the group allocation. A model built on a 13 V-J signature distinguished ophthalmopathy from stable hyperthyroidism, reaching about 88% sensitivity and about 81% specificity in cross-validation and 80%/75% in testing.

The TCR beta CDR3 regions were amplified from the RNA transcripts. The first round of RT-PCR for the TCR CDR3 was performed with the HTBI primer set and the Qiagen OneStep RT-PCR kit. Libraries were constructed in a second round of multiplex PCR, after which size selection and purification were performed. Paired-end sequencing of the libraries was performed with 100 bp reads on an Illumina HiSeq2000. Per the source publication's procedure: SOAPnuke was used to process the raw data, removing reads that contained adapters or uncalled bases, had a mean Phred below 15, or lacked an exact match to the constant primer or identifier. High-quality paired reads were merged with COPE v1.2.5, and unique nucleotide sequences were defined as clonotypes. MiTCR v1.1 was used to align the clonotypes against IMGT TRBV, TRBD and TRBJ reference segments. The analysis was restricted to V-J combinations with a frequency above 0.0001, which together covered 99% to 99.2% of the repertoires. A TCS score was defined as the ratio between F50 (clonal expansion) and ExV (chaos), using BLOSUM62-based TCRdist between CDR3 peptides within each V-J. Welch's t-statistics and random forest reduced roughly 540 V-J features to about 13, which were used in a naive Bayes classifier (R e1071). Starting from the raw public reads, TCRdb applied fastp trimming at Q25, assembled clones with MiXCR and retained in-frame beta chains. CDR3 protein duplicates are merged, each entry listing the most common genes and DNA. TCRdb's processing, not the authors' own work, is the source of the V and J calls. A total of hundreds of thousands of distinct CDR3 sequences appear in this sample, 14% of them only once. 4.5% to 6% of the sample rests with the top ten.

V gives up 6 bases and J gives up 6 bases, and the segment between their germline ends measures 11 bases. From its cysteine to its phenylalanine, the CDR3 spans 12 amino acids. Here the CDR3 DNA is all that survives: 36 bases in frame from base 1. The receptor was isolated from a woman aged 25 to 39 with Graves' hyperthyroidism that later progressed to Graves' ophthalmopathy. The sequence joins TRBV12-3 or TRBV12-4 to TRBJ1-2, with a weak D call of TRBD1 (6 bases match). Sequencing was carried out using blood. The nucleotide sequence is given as TGTGCCAGCAGCAGGACAGTAAATGGCTACACCTTC. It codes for CASSRTVNGYTF.